Reported below is one TCR beta chain. The antigen it recognizes is unknown. Per-base qualities were not stored, and no clone one base away is much larger. This specimen comes from a study of vaccination and CD4 T cells after COVID-19 (dated by TCRdb to 2021 to 2024). Looking at the study overall: Every convalescent patient had a positive nasal swab PCR test for SARS-CoV-2, with mild disease in nine patients and severe disease in one. The convalescent cohort comprised six males and four females, including two Hispanic individuals, seven Caucasians, two Asians and one multiracial person. Culture stimuli were overlapping spike peptide pools from SARS-CoV-2 and from the common cold coronaviruses HCoV-NL63, HCoV-OC43 and HCoV-229E. Control cultures received a CEFX viral epitope pool as the positive control, an HIV-1 Nef peptide pool as the negative control, or no peptide. Post-vaccine blood samples were taken a median of 72 days after the second vaccine dose, with a range of 14 to 241 days. The spike-specific CD4+ TCR repertoire was compared before and after mRNA vaccination in over nine COVID-19 convalescent patients and a few infection-naive healthy vaccine recipients. Participants received two doses of either the Pfizer-BioNTech BNT162b2 vaccine (n=8) or the Moderna mRNA-1273 vaccine (n=2). Post-COVID blood samples were collected from convalescent patients a median of roughly 100 days after diagnosis, with a range of roughly 30 to 161 days.

The method behind the library was PCR. At the Johns Hopkins FTIC core, DNA from the cultured CD4+ T cells underwent TCR sequencing with the Oncomine TCR Beta short-read assay. The QIAamp micro DNA kit was used to extract genomic DNA from the cultured CD4+ T cells. Oncomine TCR Beta libraries from cultured CD4+ T cells were pooled with unique dual indexes and sequenced on an Illumina iSeq 100. From the authors' description of their analysis: Non-productive sequences were removed, and CDR3s that did not start with C, did not end with F or W, or were shorter than 7 amino acids were discarded. Antigen-specific clonotypes were identified using the MANAFEST web application through comparison of peptide-stimulated wells with reference and other culture wells. For a clone to be called positive, the clone needed an FDR below 0.05, an odds ratio above 5, and a productive frequency above 0.1% in at least two of three replicate wells. A clonotype counted as cross-reactive if it showed significant expansion both in the SARS-CoV-2 spike wells and in at least one common cold coronavirus spike condition. CDR3 homology was assessed with Levenshtein distances (stringdist) and unrooted phylogenetic trees (ape) in R version 3.6.1. Clones were called with MiXCR by TCRdb after fastp trimmed the public reads at Q25, and only in-frame beta chains were retained. All rows with the same CDR3 protein become a single entry with the most common DNA and genes. The authors' filters were not applied to this entry. This sample holds 15,000 to 25,000 distinct CDR3 sequences; about 56% were observed only once. The ten largest clones take up 6.5% to 9% of the sample.

Broad study findings and their caveats: In convalescent patients, a median roughly 86% of post-vaccine SARS-CoV-2-reactive clones were detected only after vaccination, suggesting vaccine-specific priming. The median number of SARS-CoV-2-reactive clonotypes rose from about 23 after infection to a few dozen after vaccination, but the change was not significant. The number of convalescent patients in the study was relatively small, and the study did not examine early timepoints following natural infection. Of the vaccine-specific clones in convalescent patients, 304 of 307, or nearly all, reacted only to SARS-CoV-2 spike and did not cross-react with common cold coronaviruses.

Sample treatment or condition, as interpreted from the label and publication: approximately nine-day PBMC culture with coronavirus spike peptide pools or control peptides (ViraFEST assay). The ViraFEST assay was used in the study, in which antigen-specific T cells were expanded with peptide pools and expanded clonotypes were subsequently identified by TCR sequencing. Positive SARS-CoV-2 PCR tests in the convalescent patients dated from March to December 2020, before Alpha, Beta and Delta variants emerged in the United States. Each well held around 2.1 million PBMCs cultured with roughly 10 ug/ml peptide pools in IMDM containing about 5% human AB serum and approximately 10 IU/ml IL-2. Half of the culture medium was replaced with fresh IL-2-containing medium on days 3 and 7. After roughly 11 days of culture, CD4+ T cells were isolated by negative selection with the EasySep CD4+ T cell isolation kit. PBMCs were separated from whole blood using Ficoll-Paque Plus gradient centrifugation and then either used fresh or cryopreserved at -140C. Each culture condition was generally run in triplicate wells.

The sample taken for sequencing was CD4+ T cells from blood, cultured in vitro. The sequence was collected from a human donor who had recovered from COVID-19.

CDR3 region: CASSSVPPPTSAYEQYF. The DNA sequence follows: TGTGCCAGCAGTTCAGTGCCCCCCCCCACTAGCGCCTACGAGCAGTACTTC. The V gene is TRBV27 and the J gene is TRBJ2-7, with 7 bases aligning to TRBD2. V lost 4 bases and J lost 2 bases, and the count of bases not matched to a germline gene is 14. The CDR3 runs 17 amino acids, cysteine and phenylalanine included. The only DNA kept is the CDR3, 51 bases in frame from the first base. The germline V gene (reference sequence) yields MNHEY for CDR1 and SMNVEV for CDR2.